This entry concerns a single TCR beta chain. This specimen comes from a study of blood T cell repertoires in COVID-19. Here immunoSEQ multiplex PCR was the method, and the copy in TCRdb shows in-frame clones only, minus some. The table shows approximately 230,000 clones, with roughly 91% occurring only once. Trimming took off 7 bases at V and 3 bases at J, with 11 bases between the two ends. The CDR3 has 12 residues. Per germline, CDR1 SGHRS and CDR2 YFSETQ. The V and J genes are TRBV5-1 and TRBJ2-7; D is undetermined. Sequences were obtained from PBMCs or T cells enriched from blood (not recorded which). This clonotype was obtained from a woman in her 30s who had recovered from COVID-19. This CDR3 reads CASRLGGYEQYF. CDR3 sequence (DNA): TGCGCCAGCCGCCTAGGCGGCTACGAGCAGTACTTC.